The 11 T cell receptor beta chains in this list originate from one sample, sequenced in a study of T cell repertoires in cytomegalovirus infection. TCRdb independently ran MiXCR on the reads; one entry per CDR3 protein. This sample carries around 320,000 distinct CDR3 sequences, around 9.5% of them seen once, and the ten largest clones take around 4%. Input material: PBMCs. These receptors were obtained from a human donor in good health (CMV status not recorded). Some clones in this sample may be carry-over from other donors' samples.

DNA of the CDR3: TGTGCCAGCAGTCACCAGGGGAACACTGAAGCTTTCTTT. Protein sequence: CASSHQGNTEAFF. The chain employs TRBV6-5 and TRBJ1-1; D may be TRBD1 (5 bases). The CDR3 sequence is 13 residues long. The V and J ends lost 5 bases and 1 base respectively, with 8 bases between them. Germline values: CDR1 MNHEY, CDR2 SVGAGI.

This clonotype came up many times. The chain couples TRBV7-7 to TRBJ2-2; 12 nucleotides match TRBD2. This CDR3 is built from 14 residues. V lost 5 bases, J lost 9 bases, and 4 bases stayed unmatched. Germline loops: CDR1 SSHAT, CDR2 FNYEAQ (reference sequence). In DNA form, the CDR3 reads TGTGCCAGCAGCCAAACTAGCGGGAGGAGGGAGCTGTTTTTT. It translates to CASSQTSGRRELFF. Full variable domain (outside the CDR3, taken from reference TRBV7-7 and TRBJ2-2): GAGVSQSPRYKVTKRGQDVTLRCDPISSHATLYWYQQALGQGPEFLTYFNYEAQPDKSGLPSDRFSAERPEGSISTLTIQRTEQRDSAMYRCASSQTSGRRELFFGEGSRLTVL.

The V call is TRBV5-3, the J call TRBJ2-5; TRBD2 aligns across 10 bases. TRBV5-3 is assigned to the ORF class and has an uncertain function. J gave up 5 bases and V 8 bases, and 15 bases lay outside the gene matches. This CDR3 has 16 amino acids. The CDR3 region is CASSRMGLAIAETQYF. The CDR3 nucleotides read TGTGCCAGCAGCCGGATGGGACTAGCGATTGCGGAGACCCAGTACTTC.

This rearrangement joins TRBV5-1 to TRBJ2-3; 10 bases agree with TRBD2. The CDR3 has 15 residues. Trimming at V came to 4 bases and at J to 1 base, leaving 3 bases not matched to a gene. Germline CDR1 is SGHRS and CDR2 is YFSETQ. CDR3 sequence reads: CASSTGTSGTDTQYF. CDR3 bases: TGCGCCAGCAGCACCGGGACTAGCGGCACAGATACGCAGTATTTT. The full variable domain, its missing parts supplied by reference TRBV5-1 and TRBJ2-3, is KAGVTQTPRYLIKTRGQQVTLSCSPISGHRSVSWYQQTPGQGLQFLFEYFSETQRNKGNFPGRFSGRQFSNSRSEMNVSTLELGDSALYLCASSTGTSGTDTQYFGPGTRLTVL.

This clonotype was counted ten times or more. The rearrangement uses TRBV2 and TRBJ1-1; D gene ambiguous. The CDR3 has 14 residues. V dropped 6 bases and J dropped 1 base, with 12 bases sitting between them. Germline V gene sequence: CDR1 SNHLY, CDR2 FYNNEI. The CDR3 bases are TGTGCCAGCAGCATCTCGGCGACGAACACTGAAGCTTTCTTT. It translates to CASSISATNTEAFF. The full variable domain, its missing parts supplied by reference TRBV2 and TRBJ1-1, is EPEVTQTPSHQVTQMGQEVILRCVPISNHLYFYWYRQILGQKVEFLVSFYNNEISEKSEIFDDQFSVERPDGSNFTLKIRSTKLEDSAMYFCASSISATNTEAFFGQGTRLTVV.

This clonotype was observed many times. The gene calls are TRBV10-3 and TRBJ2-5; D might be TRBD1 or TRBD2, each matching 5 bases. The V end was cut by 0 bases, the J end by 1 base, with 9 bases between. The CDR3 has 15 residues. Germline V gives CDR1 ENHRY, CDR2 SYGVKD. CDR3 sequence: CAISESTGAQETQYF. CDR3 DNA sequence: TGTGCCATCAGTGAGTCGACCGGGGCCCAAGAGACCCAGTACTTC.

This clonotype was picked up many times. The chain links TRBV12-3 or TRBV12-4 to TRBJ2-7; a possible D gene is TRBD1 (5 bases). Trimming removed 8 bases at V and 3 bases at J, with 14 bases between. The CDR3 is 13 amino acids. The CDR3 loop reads CASGDHRRYEQYF. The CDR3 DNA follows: TGTGCCAGCGGGGATCACAGGCGCTACGAGCAGTACTTC.

In DNA, the CDR3 is TGTGCCAGCAGCTTAGTTCCCCACGGAACCCAAGGAAAACTGTTTTTT. Residues: CASSLVPHGTQGKLFF. The chain is built from TRBV7-9 and TRBJ1-4, with D unclear. This CDR3 contains 16 residues. Trimming pared 1 base from V and 10 bases from J, leaving 19 bases between. Germline V CDR1 and CDR2: SEHNR, FQNEAQ (reference sequence).

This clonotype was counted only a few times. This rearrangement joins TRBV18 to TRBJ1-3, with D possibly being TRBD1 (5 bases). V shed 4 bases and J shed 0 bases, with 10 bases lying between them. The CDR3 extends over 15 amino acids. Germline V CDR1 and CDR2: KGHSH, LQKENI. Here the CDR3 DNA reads TGTGCCAGCTCACGTCGGGGGAACTCTGGAAACACCATATATTTT. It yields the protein CASSRRGNSGNTIYF.

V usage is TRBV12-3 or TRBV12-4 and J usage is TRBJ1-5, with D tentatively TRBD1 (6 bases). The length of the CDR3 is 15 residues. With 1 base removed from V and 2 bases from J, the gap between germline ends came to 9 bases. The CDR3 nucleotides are TGTGCCAGCAGTTTAGGGGGGCTCGGCAATCAGCCCCAGCATTTT. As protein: CASSLGGLGNQPQHF.

DNA of the CDR3: TGTGCCAGCAGCTTAGCAACTAGCGGGGCAACCTACGAGCAGTACTTC. Translation gives CASSLATSGATYEQYF. This chain connects TRBV7-9 to TRBJ2-7; 10 bases fit TRBD2. The length of the CDR3 is 16 residues. Trimming took 0 bases from V and 2 from J; bases not matched to a gene: 4. In germline, CDR1 is SEHNR, CDR2 FQNEAQ (reference sequence).